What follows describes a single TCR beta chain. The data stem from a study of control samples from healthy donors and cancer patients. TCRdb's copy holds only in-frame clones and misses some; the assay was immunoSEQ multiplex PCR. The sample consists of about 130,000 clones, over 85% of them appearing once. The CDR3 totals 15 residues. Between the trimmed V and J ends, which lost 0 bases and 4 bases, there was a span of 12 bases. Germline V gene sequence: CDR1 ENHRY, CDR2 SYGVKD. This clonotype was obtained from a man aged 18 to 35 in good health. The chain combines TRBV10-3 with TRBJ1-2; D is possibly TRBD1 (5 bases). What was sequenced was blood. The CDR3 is CAISESIYQGYGYTF. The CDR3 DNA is TGTGCCATCAGTGAGTCTATTTACCAGGGCTATGGCTACACCTTC.